Presented here are 2 T cell receptor beta chains from one specimen sequenced in a study of early T cells in non-severe SARS-CoV-2 infection. TCRdb reanalysed the 5' RACE reads using MiXCR and keeps one entry per CDR3 protein. The sample has 75,000 to 90,000 distinct CDR3 sequences; more than 9% are singletons. The source material was whole blood, sampled at baseline. All receptors come from an adult who was a healthcare worker with PCR-confirmed SARS-CoV-2 infection or an uninfected control (not recorded which).

The chain employs TRBV11-2 and TRBJ2-1; D possibly corresponds to TRBD1 (8 bases). Germline assignment: CDR1 SGHAT and CDR2 FQNNGV. V lost 5 bases to trimming and J lost 15 bases, with 20 bases between them. This CDR3 contains 13 residues. The chain's CDR3 is CASSPQSGTGWFF. DNA of the CDR3: TGTGCCAGCAGCCCTCAGAGCGGGACAGGTTGGTTCTTC.

The CDR3 loop is CASSLGQGDYEQYF. CDR3 DNA sequence: TGTGCCAGCAGCTTAGGGCAGGGAGACTACGAGCAGTACTTC. J is TRBJ2-7 and V is TRBV11-2, with D perhaps matching TRBD1 or TRBD2 (5 bases each). Germline V gene lookup returns CDR1 SGHAT and CDR2 FQNNGV. The CDR3 spans 14 residues. The ends were cut back, 1 base at V and 3 bases at J, with 10 bases in the middle. Filled out from reference TRBV11-2 and TRBJ2-7, the complete variable domain reads EAGVAQSPRYKIIEKRQSVAFWCNPISGHATLYWYQQILGQGPKLLIQFQNNGVVDDSQLPKDRFSAERLKGVDSTLKIQPAKLEDSAVYLCASSLGQGDYEQYFGPGTRLTVT.